One and the same sample provided the 25 T cell receptor beta chains below, sequenced in a study of blood T cell repertoires in COVID-19. Assay: immunoSEQ multiplex PCR; the TCRdb copy retains only in-frame clones and omits some. Of about 360,000 clones in the sample, 75% to 90% were seen once. Sequenced input: peripheral blood. These TCRs come from a woman aged 55 to 70 with COVID-19, enrolled during active disease.

This chain links TRBV2 with TRBJ2-6; 8 bases line up with TRBD2. CDR3 length: 17 residues. Trimming cost V 4 bases and J 4 bases; bases outside gene matches: 9. The germline gives CDR1 SNHLY, CDR2 FYNNEI. The CDR3 loop is CASSGLAGPPGANVLTF. The DNA of the CDR3 is TGTGCCAGCAGTGGCCTAGCGGGCCCACCAGGGGCCAACGTCCTGACTTTC.

This clone is a singleton in its sample. The identical CDR3 is also encoded by other nucleotide sequences in the sample. This rearrangement joins TRBV3-1 (or the pseudogene TRBV3-2) to TRBJ1-5, with 11 bases lining up with TRBD1. V was pared by 4 bases and J by 3 bases, with 5 bases of the junction left unmatched. The CDR3 has 16 residues. Per the germline V gene, CDR1 is LGHDT and CDR2 is YNNKEL (reference sequence). The CDR3 loop reads CASSPGTGGNNQPQHF. The CDR3 bases are TGTGCCAGCAGCCCCGGGACAGGGGGTAACAATCAGCCCCAGCATTTT.

The V call is TRBV2, the J call TRBJ1-2; TRBD1 might be the D (6 bases). Germline CDR1 and CDR2: SNHLY and FYNNEI. The V end was cut by 2 bases, the J end by 2 bases, with 12 bases between. The CDR3 length is 15 residues. The CDR3 DNA reads as TGTGCCAGCAGTGAATTAGGGGGTGGAAACTATGGCTACACCTTC. It encodes CASSELGGGNYGYTF.

CDR3 coding DNA: TGCGCCAGCAGCCAAGGGTTGGCGGGGGGGGTCAATGAGCAGTTCTTC. This encodes CASSQGLAGGVNEQFF. The rearrangement joins TRBV4-1 to TRBJ2-1; 9 bases fit TRBD2. The CDR3 has 16 residues. Germline CDR1 is MGHRA and CDR2 is YSYEKL. V was pared by 1 base and J by 6 bases, with 7 bases of the junction left unmatched.

The rearrangement uses TRBV29-1 and TRBJ1-4; TRBD1 matches at 11 bases. The germline gives CDR1 SQVTM, CDR2 ANQGSEA. The CDR3 sequence is 13 residues long. V shed 7 bases, J shed 7 bases, and the junction held 5 bases outside the gene matches. The CDR3 loop reads CSARTGGFEKLFF. CDR3 in DNA: TGCAGCGCAAGGACAGGGGGCTTTGAAAAACTGTTTTTT.

The chain carries TRBV12-3 or TRBV12-4 and TRBJ2-3; D is possibly TRBD2 (6 bases). V shed 8 bases and J shed 0 bases, with 9 bases lying between them. The CDR3 has 13 amino acids. The CDR3 DNA reads TGTGCCAGCGGACGGGGGAGCACAGATACGCAGTATTTT. Amino acids: CASGRGSTDTQYF.

A word on this clone: The identical CDR3 is also encoded by other nucleotide sequences in the sample. The chain has TRBV5-1 and TRBJ2-7; 7 nucleotides line up with TRBD2. Germline-derived CDR1 and CDR2 are SGHRS and YFSETQ. The length of the CDR3 is 13 residues. J gave up 1 base and V 4 bases, and 2 bases lay outside the gene matches. In DNA form, the CDR3 reads TGCGCCAGCAGCCGCGGGGGATCCTACGAGCAGTACTTC. As protein: CASSRGGSYEQYF.

This chain links TRBV6-1 with TRBJ2-3, with TRBD1 matching 11 bases. The CDR3 length is 17 residues. V gave up 4 bases and J gave up 4 bases; unmatched junction bases: 10. Germline CDR1 reads MNHNS; CDR2 reads SASEGT. CDR3 sequence (DNA): TGTGCCAGCAGTGTGATTCCGGGACAGGGGGGGTCAGATACGCAGTATTTT. Residues: CASSVIPGQGGSDTQYF.

The chain is built from TRBV29-1 and TRBJ1-5, with no clear D. V lost 4 bases to trimming and J lost 5 bases, with 15 bases between them. The CDR3 covers 14 residues. Germline V gene sequence: CDR1 SQVTM, CDR2 ANQGSEA. The DNA of the CDR3 is TGCAGCGTTGTACTAGGGCTAGGTGATCAGCCCCAGCATTTT. This codes for CSVVLGLGDQPQHF.

The V gene is TRBV7-9, the J gene TRBJ2-1, with 9 bases aligning to TRBD1. Germline V gives CDR1 SEHNR, CDR2 FQNEAQ (reference sequence). The CDR3 totals 15 residues. With 5 bases clipped from V and 7 bases from J, the junction kept 9 bases outside the gene matches. The CDR3 nucleotides are TGTGCCAGCAGCCCGACAGGGGGAGGAGGAAATGAGCAGTTCTTC. It codes for CASSPTGGGGNEQFF.

The sample holds a few counts of this clone. The V gene is TRBV3-1 (or the pseudogene TRBV3-2), the J gene TRBJ1-1; unclear D gene. CDR1 and CDR2 (germline): LGHDT, YNNKEL (reference sequence). CDR3 size: 13 residues. V lost 0 bases to trimming and J lost 1 base, with 3 bases between them. The CDR3 DNA follows: TGTGCCAGCAGCCAAGACAGGAACACTGAAGCTTTCTTT. It yields the protein CASSQDRNTEAFF.

The chain is built from TRBV9 and TRBJ2-7; the D gene is possibly TRBD2 (5 bases). CDR3 size: 13 residues. The germline CDR1 and CDR2 sequences are SGDLS and YYNGEE. V dropped 0 bases and J dropped 7 bases, with 11 bases sitting between them. The CDR3 bases are TGTGCCAGCAGCGTAGGGGGAACGGGAGAGCAGTACTTC. It translates to CASSVGGTGEQYF.

The chain combines TRBV7-9 with TRBJ1-5; TRBD1 agrees at 8 bases. CDR3 length equals 15 residues. The junction had 7 bases not matched to a gene; V was cut back by 5 bases and J by 4 bases. Germline values: CDR1 SEHNR, CDR2 FQNEAQ (reference sequence). The CDR3 reads CASSHGQGGNQPQHF. CDR3 DNA: TGTGCCAGCAGCCATGGACAGGGTGGGAATCAGCCCCAGCATTTT.

This chain joins TRBV3-1 (or the pseudogene TRBV3-2) and TRBJ1-4, with no clear D. Per the germline V gene, CDR1 is LGHDT and CDR2 is YNNKEL (reference sequence). V lost 4 bases and J 11 bases, leaving 14 bases between the germline ends. CDR3 size: 13 residues. The CDR3 reads CASSPEDPGKLFF. CDR3 DNA sequence: TGTGCCAGCAGCCCGGAGGACCCCGGGAAACTGTTTTTT.

The chain combines TRBV27 with TRBJ1-2; D gene unclear. V lost 0 bases to trimming and J lost 8 bases, with 10 bases between them. Looked up from germline, CDR1 is MNHEY and CDR2 is SMNVEV (reference sequence). The CDR3 is made up of 13 amino acids. In DNA, the CDR3 is TGTGCCAGCAGTTTATCGAGAGGGATGGGCTACACCTTC. It yields the protein CASSLSRGMGYTF.

The V call is TRBV19, the J call TRBJ1-1; no definite D call. The germline V and J ends were trimmed by 6 bases and 0 bases, with 20 bases remaining between them. The CDR3 totals 17 residues. Germline V lookup: CDR1 LNHDA, CDR2 SQIVND (reference sequence). The CDR3 reads CASSPYEAAVVNTEAFF. In nucleotides, the CDR3 is TGTGCCAGTAGCCCCTACGAGGCGGCAGTGGTGAACACTGAAGCTTTCTTT.

The chain has TRBV5-4 and TRBJ2-7; 12 bases agree with TRBD2. The V gene end was trimmed by 5 bases and the J gene end by 3 bases; junction bases not matched to a gene: 3. The germline gives CDR1 SGHNT, CDR2 YYREEE (reference sequence). This CDR3 contains 14 residues. The DNA for the CDR3 is TGTGCCAGCAGTCTAGCGGGGGGGCTCTACGAGCAGTACTTC. Protein sequence: CASSLAGGLYEQYF.

The V call is TRBV7-9, the J call TRBJ1-2, with D possibly TRBD1 on 6 matching bases. Germline V gene data show CDR1 as SEHNR and CDR2 as FQNEAQ (reference sequence). This CDR3 contains 14 residues. V was cut by 10 bases and J by 0 bases, with 15 bases left in between. Here the CDR3 reads CANSRGQTNYGYTF. For the CDR3, the DNA is TGTGCCAACAGTCGCGGACAGACTAACTATGGCTACACCTTC.

In the case of this clone: This same CDR3 is encoded by further DNA sequences in the sample. The V and J genes are TRBV6-5 and TRBJ2-7, with 9 bases aligning to TRBD1. This CDR3 spans 11 amino acids. V shed 6 bases and J 7 bases; nucleotides not matched to a gene: 1. The germline gives CDR1 MNHEY, CDR2 SVGAGI. The CDR3 loop is CASRTGGEQYF. CDR3 nucleotides: TGTGCCAGCAGGACAGGGGGTGAGCAGTACTTC.

This clone came up once. This chain connects TRBV27 to TRBJ1-5; the D gene is possibly TRBD1 (5 bases). Trimming cost V 6 bases and J 7 bases, with 13 bases left between them. Looked up from germline, CDR1 is MNHEY and CDR2 is SMNVEV (reference sequence). This CDR3 has 13 amino acids. CDR3 nucleotides: TGTGCCAGCAGCCGGGGGAGGGGCCAGCCCCAGCATTTT. It yields the protein CASSRGRGQPQHF.

The V and J genes are TRBV18 and TRBJ1-2, with TRBD1 matching over 7 bases. V lost 6 bases and J lost 4; bases outside the gene matches: 14. CDR1 is KGHSH and CDR2 is LQKENI in the germline V gene. The CDR3 is 16 residues long. Here the CDR3 DNA reads TGTGCCAGCTCTCTCGGGGACAGAGTTTCTTTCTATGGCTACACCTTC. The encoded protein is CASSLGDRVSFYGYTF.

This clone was detected once. This chain uses TRBV7-3 with TRBJ2-7; tentatively, D is TRBD2 (5 bases). The germline gives CDR1 SGHTA, CDR2 FQGTGA. This CDR3 has 13 amino acids. The V and J ends lost 5 bases and 3 bases respectively, with 11 bases between them. This CDR3 is CASSIYRGYEQYF. As DNA, the CDR3 is TGTGCCAGCAGCATCTACCGGGGCTACGAGCAGTACTTC. Filled out from reference TRBV7-3 and TRBJ2-7, the complete variable domain reads GAGVSQTPSNKVTEKGKYVELRCDPISGHTALYWYRQSLGQGPEFLIYFQGTGAADDSGLPNDRFFAVRPEGSVSTLKIQRTERGDSAVYLCASSIYRGYEQYFGPGTRLTVT.

This sequence joins TRBV7-3 and TRBJ2-3; TRBD1 is a possible D gene (6 bases). CDR3 size: 16 residues. Trimming stripped 1 base from V and 1 base from J, with 12 bases between. The germline CDR1 and CDR2 sequences are SGHTA and FQGTGA. The CDR3 DNA sequence: TGTGCCAGCAGCTTAAGAGGGGGTCAGGGCACAGATACGCAGTATTTT. It encodes CASSLRGGQGTDTQYF.

This chain connects TRBV27 to TRBJ1-5; perhaps TRBD1 as D (6 bases). The CDR3 spans 17 residues. V shed 1 base and J shed 1 base, with 14 bases lying between them. The V gene's germline CDR1 is MNHEY and CDR2 SMNVEV (reference sequence). The CDR3 sequence is CASSLYFRGASNQPQHF. CDR3 bases: TGTGCCAGCAGTTTATACTTTCGGGGGGCAAGCAATCAGCCCCAGCATTTT.

This chain connects TRBV7-2 to TRBJ1-2, with 11 bases matching TRBD1. Germline CDR1 is SGHTA and CDR2 is FQGNSA. Germline trimming cut 5 bases from V and 5 bases from J; bases unmatched to any gene: 10. The length of the CDR3 is 16 residues. The CDR3 DNA reads TGTGCCAGCAGCCAACAAGCGGACAGGGGGCATTATGGCTACACCTTC. Amino acid sequence: CASSQQADRGHYGYTF.